One and the same sample provided the 12 T cell receptor beta chains below, sequenced in a study of radiotherapy plus CTLA-4 blockade in lung cancer (dated by TCRdb to 2017 to 2018). The library was produced with the immunoSEQ multiplex PCR assay. As stored in TCRdb, this immuneACCESS dataset retains in-frame rearrangements with V and J assigned. A fraction of the clones does not appear; measured against another copy, unresolved V genes explain less than half of the discrepancy, and the remainder lacks a known reason. This sample is represented by around 120,000 clones; roughly 80% of them were singletons. Around 4.8% of the sample lies in the top ten. Sequencing used peripheral blood, obtained from a patient treated with radiotherapy plus ipilimumab. The receptors were gathered from a human donor with non-small cell lung cancer who had a partial response to radiotherapy plus ipilimumab.

The rearrangement uses TRBV7-3 and TRBJ2-7, with a weak D call TRBD2 (7 bases). Germline assignment: CDR1 SGHTA and CDR2 FQGTGA. V gave up 3 bases and J gave up 1 base, with 22 bases separating them. There are 18 residues in the CDR3. The CDR3 sequence: CASSFEPGGARVSYEQYV. CDR3 in DNA: TGTGCCAGCAGCTTCGAGCCTGGGGGGGCGCGGGTATCCTACGAGCAGTACGTC.

This chain links TRBV11-2 with TRBJ1-5; 9 bases line up with TRBD1. The CDR3 totals 15 residues. Germline-derived CDR1 and CDR2 are SGHAT and FQNNGV. J gave up 6 bases and V 1 base, and 4 bases lay outside the gene matches. CDR3 amino acids: CASSLGTGGLQPQHF. The CDR3 DNA is TGTGCCAGCAGCTTAGGTACAGGGGGCCTTCAGCCCCAGCATTTT.

The chain uses TRBV2 and TRBJ2-1; 7 positions match TRBD2. Per the germline V gene, CDR1 is SNHLY and CDR2 is FYNNEI. There are 13 residues in the CDR3. Trimming took 4 bases from V and 8 from J; bases not matched to a gene: 5. The CDR3 DNA reads TGTGCCAGCAGTGCGTGGGAGGGCGATGAGCAGTTCTTC. It yields the protein CASSAWEGDEQFF.

This chain links TRBV5-1 with TRBJ1-5, with 12 nucleotides matching TRBD1. Unmatched junction bases numbered 9, after V lost 4 bases and J lost 4 bases. Germline loops: CDR1 SGHRS, CDR2 YFSETQ. The CDR3 spans 17 residues. CDR3 DNA: TGCGCCAGCAGCCCCGGGACAGGGGGCCCGAGTAATCAGCCCCAGCATTTT. Translation: CASSPGTGGPSNQPQHF.

The chain carries TRBV2 and TRBJ2-7; 10 nucleotides match TRBD2. Germline V gives CDR1 SNHLY, CDR2 FYNNEI. CDR3 length equals 13 residues. Trimming removed 8 bases from V and 2 bases from J; junction bases left unmatched: 3. The CDR3 here is CASQGLAAYEQYF. The CDR3 region has the DNA TGTGCCAGCCAAGGACTAGCGGCCTACGAGCAGTACTTC.

V is TRBV28 and J is TRBJ2-2, with D perhaps TRBD1 (6 bases). This CDR3 contains 12 residues. Trimming pared 6 bases from V and 7 bases from J, leaving 9 bases between. Looked up from germline, CDR1 is MDHEN and CDR2 is SYDVKM. The CDR3 coding sequence is TGTGCCAGCAGGCCAGGGGACGGGGAGCTGTTTTTT. Amino acids: CASRPGDGELFF. Using reference TRBV28 and TRBJ2-2 for the parts outside the CDR3, the full variable domain is DVKVTQSSRYLVKRTGEKVFLECVQDMDHENMFWYRQDPGLGLRLIYFSYDVKMKEKGDIPEGYSVSREKKERFSLILESASTNQTSMYLCASRPGDGELFFGEGSRLTVL.

The rearrangement joins TRBV28 to TRBJ2-7; 8 bases fit TRBD1. This CDR3 spans 14 amino acids. From germline, CDR1 is MDHEN and CDR2 SYDVKM. The V and J ends lost 5 bases and 2 bases, in that order; junction bases with no gene match: 5. The CDR3: CASSRRQGPYEQYV. CDR3 coding DNA: TGTGCCAGCAGTCGTAGACAGGGGCCCTACGAGCAGTACGTC.

The CDR3 DNA is TGTGCCAGCAGCTTAGAGACAGGGGAAGCGGGCTATGGCTACACCTTC. This codes for CASSLETGEAGYGYTF. This chain links TRBV7-6 with TRBJ1-2; TRBD1 agrees at 8 bases. Germline lookup yields CDR1 SGHVS and CDR2 FNYEAQ. The CDR3 covers 16 residues. V shed 1 base and J 4 bases; nucleotides not matched to a gene: 8.

The chain has TRBV9 and TRBJ2-5; no reliable D call. There are 15 residues in the CDR3. Between the trimmed V and J ends, which lost 0 bases and 5 bases, there was a span of 14 bases. Germline assignment: CDR1 SGDLS and CDR2 YYNGEE. The CDR3, as DNA: TGTGCCAGCAGCGTAGGAGGTATTTTAAGTGAGACCCAGTACTTC. Protein sequence: CASSVGGILSETQYF.

The rearrangement links TRBV7-2 to TRBJ2-3; tentatively, D is TRBD2 (6 bases). The germline CDR1 and CDR2 sequences are SGHTA and FQGNSA. This CDR3 comprises 13 residues. With 6 bases removed from V and 5 bases from J, the gap between germline ends came to 12 bases. The CDR3 spells CASSDWRGDTQYF. As DNA, the CDR3 is TGTGCCAGCAGTGACTGGAGGGGAGATACGCAGTATTTT. The complete variable domain, with remaining parts taken from reference TRBV7-2 and TRBJ2-3, reads GAGVSQSPSNKVTEKGKDVELRCDPISGHTALYWYRQSLGQGLEFLIYFQGNSAPDKSGLPSDRFSAERTGGSVSTLTIQRTQQEDSAVYLCASSDWRGDTQYFGPGTRLTVL.

This sequence joins TRBV7-9 and TRBJ2-7, with 10 bases aligning to TRBD2. CDR1 is SEHNR, CDR2 FQNEAQ, per germline (reference sequence). The CDR3 sequence is 14 residues long. Germline trimming cut 4 bases from V and 5 bases from J; bases unmatched to any gene: 5. The CDR3 is CASSSSGSIHEQYF. The CDR3, as DNA: TGTGCCAGCAGCTCTAGCGGGAGCATCCACGAGCAGTACTTC.

This clone was observed a handful of times. This chain joins TRBV7-8 and TRBJ1-5, with 10 bases aligning to TRBD1. This CDR3 comprises 16 residues. J was trimmed by 7 bases and V by 8 bases; bases with no gene match: 14. Germline V lookup: CDR1 SGHVS, CDR2 FQNEAQ. The CDR3 sequence is CASGPRDRGLYQPQHF. The CDR3 nucleotides read TGTGCCAGCGGACCACGGGACAGGGGTTTGTACCAGCCCCAGCATTTT.